This TCR beta chain was identified during a study of T-cell memory formation after mild COVID-19. Study as a whole: The TCR clusters were mostly specific to one donor.

General observations from the study: Several responding clones turned up in pre-infection memory, indicating that cross-reactive memory may have taken part.

Constant-segment-primed 5'RACE gave TCR alpha and TCR beta cDNA libraries with sample barcodes and UMIs. TCRdb reprocessed the 5' RACE reads via MiXCR and lists one record per CDR3 protein. The sample has approximately 450,000 distinct CDR3 sequences, about 18% seen once; the top ten hold roughly an eighth. This CDR3 has 16 residues. Germline assignment: CDR1 LGHDT and CDR2 YNNKEL (reference sequence). V lost 0 bases, J lost 4 bases, and 12 bases lay in between. This clonotype was counted ten times or more. Its antigen is unknown. Sample: PBMCs or a T cell subset sorted from them (not recorded which). The clonotype comes from an adult woman who had mild COVID-19 (a few samples of this study predate the infection). Cell type and time point are not known. This sequence joins TRBV3-1 and TRBJ2-2; D gene uncertain. This chain's CDR3 is CASSQEPASRTGELFF. In DNA form, the CDR3 reads TGTGCCAGCAGCCAAGAACCGGCTAGTCGCACCGGGGAGCTGTTTTTT.